A selection of T cell receptor beta chains follows, all from one sample in a study of cytomegalovirus exposure and HLA in healthy donors. Clones were read by immunoSEQ multiplex PCR, and TCRdb kept only the in-frame ones, dropping some. Of 250,000 or so clones in the sample, around 81% were seen once. The sample consisted of PBMCs. These receptors were taken from an older woman in good health and CMV-seropositive. Both conserved end residues are part of each CDR3. A D gene is named only where the DNA matches it firmly. Size is omitted from some rows. Given values are once, few, many or a class for expanded clones.

TRBD1,NA,TRBV25-1,TRBJ1-2,TGTGCCAGCAGTGAGACGGACAGGGCTTATGGCTACACCTTC,CASSETDRAYGYTF
TRBD1,NA,TRBV6-5,TRBJ2-7,TGTGCCAGCAGTTGGGACAGTCGGTTCTCCTACGAGCAGTACTTC,CASSWDSRFSYEQYF
NA,NA,TRBV18,TRBJ1-2,TGTGCCAGCTCCCCCCGGGCAAAGGGAGAGGGCTACACCTTC,CASSPRAKGEGYTF
NA,few,TRBV28,TRBJ2-7,TGTGCCAGCAGTCCCCTGGGTCAGGGGACCTACGAGCAGTACTTC,CASSPLGQGTYEQYF
NA,NA,TRBV15,TRBJ1-2,TGTGCCACCAGCAGAGCGGGAGGGGCTGACTATGGCTACACCTTC,CATSRAGGADYGYTF
TRBD2,few,TRBV5-4,TRBJ2-1,TGTGCCACCCGGGAGGGTGGGTCCTACAATGAGCAGTTCTTC,CATREGGSYNEQFF
NA,once,TRBV6-9,TRBJ1-2,TGTGCCAGCAGTGAACAGTTCTATGGCTACACCTTC,CASSEQFYGYTF
TRBD1,NA,TRBV5-4,TRBJ1-1,TGTGCCACTCAGACAGGGGGCATCCCTGAAGCTTTCTTT,CATQTGGIPEAFF
NA,NA,TRBV4-1,TRBJ1-5,TGCGCCAGCAGCCAAGATATGCGTAGCAATCAGCCCCAGCATTTT,CASSQDMRSNQPQHF
NA,NA,TRBV19,TRBJ1-4,TGTGCCAGTACCCTACAGGCGTACCCTGAAAAACTGTTTTTT,CASTLQAYPEKLFF
NA,NA,TRBV2,TRBJ1-2,TGTGCCAGGACCCGAAGACAGACAGGACTCAGCTATGGCTACACCTTC,CARTRRQTGLSYGYTF
NA,NA,TRBV4-1,TRBJ2-1,TGCGCCAGCAGCAGCGGAGCGTGGAATGAGCAGTTCTTC,CASSSGAWNEQFF
TRBD1,NA,TRBV2,TRBJ1-5,TGTGCCAGCAGTGAATCCACAGGGGGATCTCAGCCCCAGCATTTT,CASSESTGGSQPQHF
NA,NA,TRBV2,TRBJ2-7,TGTGCCTCAAGGGGTCCGGTCGGCGAGCAGTACTTC,CASRGPVGEQYF
TRBD1,once,TRBV18,TRBJ1-2,TGTGCCAGCTCACCACGGGACAGGGGTAACTATGGCTACACCTTC,CASSPRDRGNYGYTF
NA,NA,TRBV28,TRBJ1-1,TGTGCCAGCAGTTTAGTGGGGCAGAAAGCTTTCTTT,CASSLVGQKAFF
TRBD2,once,TRBV6-1,TRBJ2-3,TGTGCCAGCCGGGGGGGAGTGAGGACAGATACGCAGTATTTT,CASRGGVRTDTQYF
NA,NA,TRBV6-5,TRBJ1-5,TGTGCCAGCAGTTACTCGACGCGGGGAACGGGGCCCCAGCATTTT,CASSYSTRGTGPQHF
NA,once,TRBV4-1,TRBJ2-7,TGCGCCAGCAGCCAAGACAGGAACTACGAGCAGTACTTC,CASSQDRNYEQYF
NA,NA,TRBV7-9,TRBJ2-1,TGTTCCAGCAGCCCAGTGGCAGGGCTGGTCTACAATGAGCAGTTCTTC,CSSSPVAGLVYNEQFF
TRBD2,NA,TRBV28,TRBJ2-2,TGTGCCAGCAGTTTAGCTAGCGGGAGGCCCGGGGAGCTGTTTTTT,CASSLASGRPGELFF
TRBD1,NA,TRBV11-1,TRBJ2-7,TGTGCCAGCAGCCTTTCCCCCGGGACAGGGGCCTACGAGCAGTACTTC,CASSLSPGTGAYEQYF
TRBD1,NA,TRBV19,TRBJ2-7,TGTGCCAGTAGAGCGACAGGGCCCACCTACGAGCAGTACTTC,CASRATGPTYEQYF
NA,NA,TRBV5-1,TRBJ2-7,TGCGCCAGCAGCTTGCAAAACAGGTACGAGCAGTACTTC,CASSLQNRYEQYF
TRBD1,NA,TRBV13,TRBJ2-7,TGTGCCAGCAGCCAGCAGGGGGCGCGCCACGAGCAGTACTTC,CASSQQGARHEQYF
TRBD1,NA,TRBV7-9,TRBJ1-1,TGTGCCAGCAGCTCTCAACCCCGGACAGGGAAGCCTGAAGCTTTCTTT,CASSSQPRTGKPEAFF
NA,NA,TRBV7-9,TRBJ2-6,TGTGCCAGCAGCCAGACAGGGGACTACTCTGGGGCCAACGTCCTGACTTTC,CASSQTGDYSGANVLTF
NA,once,TRBV5-1,TRBJ2-5,TGCGCCAGCAGCTTGGGGGGACTGTTTTCGTACCAAGAGACCCAGTACTTC,CASSLGGLFSYQETQYF
NA,NA,TRBV19,TRBJ2-1,TGTGCCAGTAGTATCCGGTATGAGCAGTTCTTC,CASSIRYEQFF
TRBD1,once,TRBV6-6,TRBJ2-7,TGTGCCAGCAGTTCGACAGGGAAGGGGAGCGAGCAGTACTTC,CASSSTGKGSEQYF
NA,once,TRBV9,TRBJ2-5,TGTGCCAGCAGCACTCCAGGGGAGGGAGAGACCCAGTACTTC,CASSTPGEGETQYF
NA,NA,TRBV5-6,TRBJ1-4,TGTGCCAGCAGCCGGGGGAGGGTGGCAGAAAAACTGTTTTTT,CASSRGRVAEKLFF
TRBD2,NA,TRBV18,TRBJ2-1,TGTGCCAGCTCACCATCGACTAGCGGACCCAATGGCTACAATGAGCAGTTCTTC,CASSPSTSGPNGYNEQFF
NA,NA,TRBV6-5,TRBJ1-4,TGTGCCAGCAGTTCTGGGACGGGGGTGCAGGAAAAACTGTTTTTT,CASSSGTGVQEKLFF
TRBD2,NA,TRBV4-1,TRBJ2-5,TGCGCCAGCAGCCAAGATGGGAGGGGCCAAGAGACCCAGTACTTC,CASSQDGRGQETQYF
NA,NA,TRBV19,TRBJ2-7,TGTGCCACCACCCTAGGCCGGAGCTCCTACGAGCAGTACTTC,CATTLGRSSYEQYF
TRBD2,NA,TRBV15,TRBJ2-7,TGTGCCACCAGCAGAGGACCCCGGACTAGCGGGACCTACGAGCAGTACTTC,CATSRGPRTSGTYEQYF
TRBD1,NA,TRBV30,TRBJ2-7,TGTGCCTGGGCCGGACAGGGTGACGAGCAGTACTTC,CAWAGQGDEQYF
NA,NA,TRBV2,TRBJ2-7,TGTGCCAGCGGTCTAAGGGAGGGGGGTTACGAGCAGTACTTC,CASGLREGGYEQYF
NA,NA,TRBV5-1,TRBJ1-2,TGCGCCAGCAGCTTGGCAGAGGCGCCGGCGGGCTACACCTTC,CASSLAEAPAGYTF
NA,NA,TRBV7-8,TRBJ2-3,TGTGCCAGCAGCTTTGGAGGCATAGATACGCAGTATTTT,CASSFGGIDTQYF
NA,NA,TRBV11-2,TRBJ1-1,TGTGCCAGCAGCTTAATGGCCGACAGTGAAGCTTTCTTT,CASSLMADSEAFF
NA,NA,TRBV28,TRBJ1-2,TGTGCCAGCATCGACTCCCTGAGGCGGGGCTACACCTTC,CASIDSLRRGYTF
TRBD1,NA,TRBV9,TRBJ2-3,TGTGCCAGCAGCCTAAACAGGGGAGATACGCAGTATTTT,CASSLNRGDTQYF
TRBD2,NA,TRBV4-1,TRBJ2-1,TGCGCCAGCAGCCAAGAGGGACTAGCGGGAGATTTTAGGAATGAGCAGTTCTTC,CASSQEGLAGDFRNEQFF